This T cell receptor (beta chain) was retrieved from a study of breast tumors, draining lymph nodes, adjacent tissues. Whole-study results and caveats: Tumor repertoires ranked between lymph nodes and nontumor tissue in diversity, with V and J gene preferences. Compared with basal-like, luminal-like tumors shared significantly more repertoire with nontumor tissue. Tumor T cell lymph node origin was a supported hypothesis, not proven.

In TCRdb, the multiplex PCR reads were re-called with MiXCR into one record per CDR3 protein. Of about 300,000 distinct CDR3 sequences listed, 30% were seen once; the top ten hold 0.85% to 1.2%. Breast cancer patients provided tissue from their axillary draining lymph nodes. Concerning this clonotype itself: No antigen is known for it. One base away lies a much larger clone, so this may be a sequencing read error.

This CDR3 has 11 residues. The V gene's germline CDR1 is DFQATT and CDR2 SNEGSKA (reference sequence). The TCR comes from a female donor with breast cancer. Some clones in this sample may be carry-over from other donors' samples. The sample taken for sequencing was axillary lymph node tissue. V usage is TRBV20-1 and J usage is TRBJ2-7; D is ambiguous. This CDR3 is CSATHTYEQSF. The CDR3 DNA follows: TGCAGTGCAACCCATACCTACGAGCAGTCCTTC.